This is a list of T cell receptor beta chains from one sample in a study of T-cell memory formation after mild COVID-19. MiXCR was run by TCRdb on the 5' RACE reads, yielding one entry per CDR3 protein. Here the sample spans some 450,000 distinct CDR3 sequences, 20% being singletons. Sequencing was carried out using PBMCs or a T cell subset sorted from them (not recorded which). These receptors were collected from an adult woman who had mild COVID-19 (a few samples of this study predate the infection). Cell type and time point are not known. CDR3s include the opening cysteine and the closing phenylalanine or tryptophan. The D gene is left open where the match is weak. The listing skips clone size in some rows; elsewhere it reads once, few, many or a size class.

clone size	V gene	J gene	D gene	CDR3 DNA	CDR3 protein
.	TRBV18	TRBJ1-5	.	TGTGCCAGCTCACCAATGACGGGGGGCCTAAATCAGCCCCAGCATTTT	CASSPMTGGLNQPQHF
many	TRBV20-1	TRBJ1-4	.	TGCAGTGCTCTATCCGGCAATTCCCTCAGCCTGTTTTTT	CSALSGNSLSLFF
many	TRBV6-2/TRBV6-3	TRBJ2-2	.	TGTGCCAGCAGTTACTCTAGCGACACCGGGGAGCTGTTTTTT	CASSYSSDTGELFF
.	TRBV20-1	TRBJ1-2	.	TGCAGTGCTAGATTAATACACTATGGCTACACCTTC	CSARLIHYGYTF
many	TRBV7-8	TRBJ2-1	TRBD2	TGTGCCAGCAGCTCCCCCTTCACTAGCGGGGGGGCGTTTGAGCAGTTCTTC	CASSSPFTSGGAFEQFF
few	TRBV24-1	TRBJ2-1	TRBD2	TGTGCCACCAGTGACCCTACTAGCGGGGGCTACAATGAGCAGTTCTTC	CATSDPTSGGYNEQFF
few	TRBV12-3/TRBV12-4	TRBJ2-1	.	TGTGCCAGCAGCCCCCCTTTTGGGACCGCCAGCAATGAGCAGTTCTTC	CASSPPFGTASNEQFF
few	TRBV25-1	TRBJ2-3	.	TGTGCCAGCAGTTACCCGGCCACAGATACGCAGTATTTT	CASSYPATDTQYF
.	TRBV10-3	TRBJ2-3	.	TGTGCCATCAGTTATAGCACAGATACGCAGTATTTT	CAISYSTDTQYF
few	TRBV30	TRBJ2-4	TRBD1	TGTGCCTGGAGTGTCGTCAGGGGGAAAAACATTCAGTACTTC	CAWSVVRGKNIQYF
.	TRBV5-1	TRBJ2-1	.	TGCGCCAGCTCGCTTGCTACTTACAATGCGGATGAGCAGTTCTTC	CASSLATYNADEQFF
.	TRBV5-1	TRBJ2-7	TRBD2	TGCGCCAGCAGCAGGGGCGGGGGGAGCTCCTACGAGCAGTACTTC	CASSRGGGSSYEQYF
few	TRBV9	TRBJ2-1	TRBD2	TGTGCCAGCAGCGTAGCCGGTAGCGGGAGAAGGGAAGGATCTTCCTACAATGAGCAGTTCTTC	CASSVAGSGRREGSSYNEQFF
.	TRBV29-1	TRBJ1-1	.	TGCAGCGTTGTTGGAGTTAGGGGACCTTCGGACTACTCCACTGAAGCTTTCTTT	CSVVGVRGPSDYSTEAFF
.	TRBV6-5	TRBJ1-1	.	TGTGCCAGCAAAAAAGGTGGCTACCTGAACACTGAAGCTTTCTTT	CASKKGGYLNTEAFF
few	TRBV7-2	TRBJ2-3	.	TGTGCCAGCAGCTTACGCTTTAGCACAGATACGCAGTATTTT	CASSLRFSTDTQYF
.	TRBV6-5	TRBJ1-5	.	TGTGCCAGCAGCCGCAAAACCCCAGATAGGGGTCAGCCCCAGCATTTT	CASSRKTPDRGQPQHF
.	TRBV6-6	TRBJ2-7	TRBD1	TGTGCCAGCAGTTACACCCCTGGGACAGGGAAATCCTACGAGCAGTACTTC	CASSYTPGTGKSYEQYF
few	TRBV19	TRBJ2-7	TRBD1	TGTGCCAGTAGCCGGGGACAGGGGCCCTCCTACGAGCAGTACTTC	CASSRGQGPSYEQYF
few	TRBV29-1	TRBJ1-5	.	TGCAGCGTTGACCCGGGAGGTGATCAGCCCCAGCATTTT	CSVDPGGDQPQHF